One TCR beta chain is described in this entry. This entry comes from a study of T-cell memory formation after mild COVID-19. The germline V gene has CDR1 LGHDT and CDR2 YNNKEL (reference sequence). The length of the CDR3 is 17 residues. The V and J ends lost 1 base and 2 bases, in that order; junction bases with no gene match: 5. MiXCR, applied by TCRdb to the 5' RACE reads, yields one record per CDR3 protein. This table has about 400,000 distinct CDR3 sequences, about a quarter appearing once. The clonotype comes from an adult woman who had mild COVID-19 (a few samples of this study predate the infection). Cell type and time point are not known. V usage is TRBV3-1 and J usage is TRBJ2-3; 11 bases fit TRBD2. Sequencing was performed on PBMCs or a T cell subset sorted from them (not recorded which). The CDR3 region has the DNA TGTGCCAGCAGCCAAGGACTACTAGCGGGAGTCACAGATACGCAGTATTTT. Its protein product is CASSQGLLAGVTDTQYF.